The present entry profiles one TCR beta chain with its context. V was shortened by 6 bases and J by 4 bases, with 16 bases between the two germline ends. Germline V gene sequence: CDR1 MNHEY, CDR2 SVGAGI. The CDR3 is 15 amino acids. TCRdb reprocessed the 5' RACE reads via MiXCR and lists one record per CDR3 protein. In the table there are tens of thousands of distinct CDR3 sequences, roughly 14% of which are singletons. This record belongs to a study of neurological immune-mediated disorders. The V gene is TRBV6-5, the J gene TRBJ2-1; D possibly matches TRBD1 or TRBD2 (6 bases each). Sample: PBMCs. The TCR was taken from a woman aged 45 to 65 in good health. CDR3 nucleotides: TGTGCCAGCAGACTGGGGGGCCCCCCTTACAATGAGCAGTTCTTC. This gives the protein CASRLGGPPYNEQFF.